Presented here are 10 T cell receptor delta chains from one specimen sequenced in a study of gamma-delta chains in newborns, infants, children. TCRdb ran CATT on the reads. This sample yields roughly 6,100 delta-chain clones, of which roughly 2.5% are seen a single time; around 15% belongs to the top ten. The sample comprised blood. The receptor source for this set is a child who was a newborn, infant or young child, either healthy, febrile or measles-vaccinated (not recorded which).

By sample fraction, this clone is medium-sized. At the DNA level, this CDR3 is encoded by other sequences in the same sample as well. The chain couples TRDV2 to TRDJ3; 8 positions agree with TRDD3. Germline loops: CDR1 GEAIGNYY, CDR2 EKD. This CDR3 has 17 amino acids. V lost 1 base and J lost 0; bases outside the gene matches: 1. For the CDR3, the DNA is TGTGCCTGTGACACAACTGGGGGCTCCTGGGACACCCGACAGATGTTTTTC. It is translated as CACDTTGGSWDTRQMFF.

With regard to this clone: This is likely an artifact of a read error, given a far larger clone one base away. The chain couples TRDV2 to TRDJ3, with 8 bases matching TRDD3. Germline-derived CDR1 and CDR2 are GEAIGNYY and EKD. CDR3 length equals 19 residues. CDR3 loop: CAYDTWGTLSSWDTRQMFF. The DNA of the CDR3 is TGTGCCTATGACACCTGGGGGACCCTCTCCTCCTGGGACACCCGACAGATGTTTTTC.

This clone showed up just a few times. This chain joins TRDV2 and TRDJ1; the match to TRDD3 covers 8 bases. V lost 0 bases and J lost 7; bases outside the gene matches: 6. The germline gives CDR1 GEAIGNYY, CDR2 EKD. The CDR3 extends over 14 amino acids. CDR3 nucleotides: TGTGCCTGTGACACCATGGGGGATGCTTTTAAACTCATCTTT. This sequence encodes CACDTMGDAFKLIF.

This clone has more than one count but fewer than ten. The TCRdb protein, from a much larger clone, departs from this DNA's translation at residue 3, likely by read error; the protein shown derives from the DNA. The V call is TRDV2, the J call TRDJ3; D is perhaps TRDD3 (6 bases). Germline CDR1 is GEAIGNYY and CDR2 is EKD. The CDR3 covers 17 residues. The CDR3 DNA follows: TGTGCCCGTGACACAGTACTGGGCTCCTGGGACACCCGACAGATGTTTTTC. This encodes CARDTVLGSWDTRQMFF.

This clone is termed large (0.1 to 1%). Other nucleotide sequences in the sample specify the same CDR3. This chain connects TRDV2 to TRDJ1; 7 bases agree with TRDD3. The germline CDR1 and CDR2 sequences are GEAIGNYY and EKD. The CDR3 loop spans 13 amino acids. The trim removed 0 bases at V and 4 bases at J, leaving 1 base unmatched. The CDR3: CACDTWGYDKLIF. The CDR3 DNA reads as TGTGCCTGTGACACCTGGGGATACGATAAACTCATCTTT.

A remark on this clone: One end of the junction does not line up with germline, which may come from a read error. This chain links TRDV2 with TRDJ3; 8 bases agree with TRDD3. CDR3 length: 18 amino acids. CDR1 GEAIGNYY and CDR2 EKD come from the germline V gene. The CDR3 DNA follows: TGTGCCTGTGAACGACTGGGGGGGGCCTCCTGGGGCACCCGACAGATGTTTTTC. Its protein product is CACERLGGASWGTRQMFF.

Turning to this clone: TCRdb's protein for this DNA is that of a much larger clone and differs from the translation at residue 5, likely a read error; the protein shown is the DNA translation. The chain couples TRDV2 to TRDJ3; no firm D call. From germline, CDR1 is GEAIGNYY and CDR2 EKD. V was trimmed by 3 bases and J by 0 bases, leaving 14 bases between them. The CDR3 has 18 amino acids. The CDR3, as DNA: TGTGCCTGTGACCCCGTACTTGCAAACTCCTGGGACACCCGACAGATGTTTTTC. It is translated as CACDPVLANSWDTRQMFF.

This clone turned up a few times. A read error likely explains why the TCRdb protein, taken from a much larger clone, differs from this DNA's translation at residue 16; the protein shown is translated from the DNA. The chain recombines TRDV2 with TRDJ3; 10 nucleotides match TRDD3. This CDR3 comprises 18 residues. The germline V gene encodes CDR1 GEAIGNYY and CDR2 EKD. The CDR3 loop reads CACDTGGYSSWDTRQIFF. CDR3 nucleotide sequence: TGTGCCTGTGACACTGGGGGATACAGCTCCTGGGACACCCGACAGATTTTTTTC.

This clone was found a few times. A far larger clone is one nucleotide away, so this likely arose from a read error. Different DNA sequences within this sample yield the same CDR3. This chain connects TRDV2 to TRDJ2; 8 bases align to TRDD3. The CDR3 has 14 residues. The germline gives CDR1 GEAIGNYY, CDR2 EKD. CDR3 DNA: TGTGCCTGCGACACCGTGGGGGATACAGCACAACTCTTCTTT. Its protein product is CACDTVGDTAQLFF.

This clone came up a few times. This DNA's translation differs at residue 5 from TCRdb's protein, which comes from a much larger clone; a read error is likely, and the protein shown is translated from the DNA. V and J are TRDV2 and TRDJ2, with D perhaps TRDD3 (5 bases). CDR3 size: 16 residues. V was clipped by 3 bases and J by 0 bases, with 13 bases between them. Germline V gene lookup returns CDR1 GEAIGNYY and CDR2 EKD. The CDR3 DNA sequence: TGTGCCTGTGACGCCGTTGGGGACACTTTGACAGCACAACTCTTCTTT. It yields the protein CACDAVGDTLTAQLFF.